This T cell receptor beta chain appears in the sequencing data of a study of T cells after yellow fever vaccination. TCRdb ran MiXCR on the 5' RACE reads and lists one entry per CDR3 protein. This sample yields 250,000 to 300,000 distinct CDR3 sequences, of which around 5.2% are seen a single time; less than 3.5% belongs to the top ten. Germline-derived CDR1 and CDR2 are DFQATT and SNEGSKA (reference sequence). V dropped 1 base and J dropped 5; count of bases not matched to a gene: 11. The CDR3 length is 18 residues. This specimen was CD4+ T cells sorted from PBMCs, taken on the day of the yellow fever booster vaccination. The genes are TRBV20-1 and TRBJ2-3; 14 bases are a match to TRBD2. This receptor was identified in a man between 18 and 29 years old who received the YFV17D yellow fever vaccine. CDR3 DNA: TGCAGTGCTAGAGCCCAAACCGGGACTAGCGGGGGTTTAGATACGCAGTATTTT. This encodes CSARAQTGTSGGLDTQYF.